This is a list of T cell receptor beta chains from one sample in a study of T cell repertoires in cytomegalovirus infection. TCRdb reprocessed the reads via MiXCR and lists one record per CDR3 protein. The sample consists of about 260,000 distinct CDR3 sequences, roughly an eighth of them appearing once. Sequencing was carried out using PBMCs. These receptors were collected from a human donor in good health (CMV status not recorded). Some clones in this sample may be carry-over from other donors' samples. The CDR3 runs from the conserved cysteine through the conserved F or W. A D gene is named only where the DNA matches it firmly. Only part of the rows carry a size: once, few, many, or a class if the clone is expanded.

V	size	D	J	DNA	CDR3
TRBV7-2	many	NA	TRBJ1-4	TGTGCCAGCAGCTTAATCCGGGGGACTAATGAAAAACTGTTTTTT	CASSLIRGTNEKLFF
TRBV28	NA	NA	TRBJ1-2	TGTGCCAGCAGTTTCCGCGTACAGGCAACCTATGGCTACACCTTC	CASSFRVQATYGYTF
TRBV12-3/TRBV12-4	many	NA	TRBJ1-3	TGTGCCAGCAGTACCCTCCTCCCTGGAAACACCATATATTTT	CASSTLLPGNTIYF
TRBV7-8	few	TRBD2	TRBJ2-1	TGTGCCAGCAGCCTTCTAGCGGGAGGTCTGAATGAGCAGTTCTTC	CASSLLAGGLNEQFF
TRBV6-1	few	TRBD1	TRBJ2-7	TGTGCCAGCAGTGAAGCGCCGGGACAGGTCTACGAGCAGTACTTC	CASSEAPGQVYEQYF
TRBV11-2	many	NA	TRBJ2-2	TGTGCCAGCAGCTCGGGACCTCCCCTGTTTTTT	CASSSGPPLFF
TRBV6-2/TRBV6-3	many	TRBD2	TRBJ2-4	TGTGCCAGCAGTTACTCTTCGACTAGCCGGCATAACATTCAGTACTTC	CASSYSSTSRHNIQYF
TRBV29-1	few	TRBD1	TRBJ2-7	TGCAGCGTTGAAGGGGCCCGGGACAGCCTAGCCTACGAGCAGTACTTC	CSVEGARDSLAYEQYF
TRBV7-3	many	NA	TRBJ2-1	TGTGCCAGCAGCTCCGCCGGGACTTTCTCCTACAATGAGCAGTTCTTC	CASSSAGTFSYNEQFF
TRBV20-1	NA	NA	TRBJ2-7	TGCAGTGCTAGAGATCCCCGCGGCTCCTACGAGCAGTACTTC	CSARDPRGSYEQYF
TRBV7-2	many	NA	TRBJ2-5	TGTGCCAGCAGCGAAGACTATCAAGAGACCCAGTACTTC	CASSEDYQETQYF
TRBV19	NA	TRBD2	TRBJ2-1	TGTGCCAGTAGTGGGACTAGCGGAACGAGCTCCTACAATGAGCAGTTCTTC	CASSGTSGTSSYNEQFF
TRBV5-5	many	NA	TRBJ1-1	TGTGCCAGCAGCAGCGGGGGCGCCGAGAACACTGAAGCTTTCTTT	CASSSGGAENTEAFF
TRBV12-3/TRBV12-4	NA	NA	TRBJ2-2	TGTGCCAGCAGTCCGAGTGACAGCCTTAACACCGGGGAGCTGTTTTTT	CASSPSDSLNTGELFF
TRBV20-1	few	NA	TRBJ2-5	TGCAGTGCTAGACCCATCGCAGAGACCCAGTACTTC	CSARPIAETQYF
TRBV6-1	few	NA	TRBJ2-7	TGTGCCAGCAGGACCGGGACTTCTACCTACGAGCAGTACTTC	CASRTGTSTYEQYF
TRBV7-8	many	NA	TRBJ2-2	TGTGCCAGCACCAACACCGGGGAGCTGTTTTTT	CASTNTGELFF
TRBV7-3	many	NA	TRBJ1-1	TGTGCCAGCAGCTTAACGCTCGATAGCCAAGCTTTCTTT	CASSLTLDSQAFF
TRBV29-1	few	NA	TRBJ1-2	TGCAGCGTGGGACATTTAGGGGACGGTGGCTACACCTTC	CSVGHLGDGGYTF
TRBV7-3	many	TRBD2	TRBJ2-3	TGTGCCAGCAGCTTAATCACTAGCGGGAGCACAGATACGCAGTATTTT	CASSLITSGSTDTQYF
TRBV11-2	many	NA	TRBJ2-3	TGTGCCAGCAGCTTAGCGTCTGTGGGGACGGGACGGGCAGATACGCAGTATTTT	CASSLASVGTGRADTQYF
TRBV7-8	many	NA	TRBJ1-2	TGTGCCAGCAGCTCCGGGGTTGGGATTGGTGGCTACACCTTC	CASSSGVGIGGYTF
TRBV20-1	NA	NA	TRBJ1-5	TGCAGTGCGAGTACTCGTCGGGACAATCAGCCCCAGCATTTT	CSASTRRDNQPQHF
TRBV20-1	few	TRBD2	TRBJ2-1	TGCAGTGCCTATAGCGGGAGCTCCTACAATGAGCAGTTCTTC	CSAYSGSSYNEQFF
TRBV6-6	NA	NA	TRBJ2-5	TGTGCCAGCAGTTACCTCCAAGAGACCCAGTACTTC	CASSYLQETQYF
TRBV12-3/TRBV12-4	few	NA	TRBJ2-2	TGTGCCAGCAGTTTCGGGCATTCGGGGGCCACCGGGGAGCTGTTTTTT	CASSFGHSGATGELFF
TRBV25-1	few	TRBD1	TRBJ1-5	TGTGCCAGCAGTGGCGGGACAGCCAATCAGCCCCAGCATTTT	CASSGGTANQPQHF
TRBV15	many	TRBD1	TRBJ1-5	TGTGCCACCAGCAATGAGACAGGGGCATGGCAGCCCCAGCATTTT	CATSNETGAWQPQHF
TRBV25-1	many	NA	TRBJ1-1	TGTGCCAGCAGTAGTTATCAGGCAAACACTGAAGCTTTCTTT	CASSSYQANTEAFF
TRBV29-1	NA	NA	TRBJ2-1	TGCAGCGCTACCTCTCCGGATGAGCAGTTCTTC	CSATSPDEQFF
TRBV20-1	few	NA	TRBJ2-4	TGCAGTGCTAGAGATCGAGAGTATGGCAAAAACATTCAGTACTTC	CSARDREYGKNIQYF
TRBV25-1	NA	TRBD1	TRBJ1-4	TGTGCCAGCAGTGTTTATAATGGACAGGGCGGTGAAAAACTGTTTTTT	CASSVYNGQGGEKLFF
TRBV7-2	many	TRBD1	TRBJ1-2	TGTGCCAGCAGCTCCAGGACAGGGTGGAACTATGGCTACACCTTC	CASSSRTGWNYGYTF
TRBV19	NA	NA	TRBJ2-7	TGTGCCAGTAGTATGACTACAACCTACGAGCAGTACTTC	CASSMTTTYEQYF
TRBV29-1	NA	NA	TRBJ2-1	TGCAGCGTTGAACAGATCTCCTACAATGAGCAGTTCTTC	CSVEQISYNEQFF
TRBV12-3/TRBV12-4	many	NA	TRBJ2-5	TGTGCCAGCAGTTTGGGGAGCCCGGGCCTCGGCGTGGGGACCAGAGAGACCCAGTACTTC	CASSLGSPGLGVGTRETQYF
TRBV27	few	TRBD2	TRBJ2-2	TGTGCCAGCACTCTCGCGGGGGGGCTCCGCGCCGGGGAGCTGTTTTTT	CASTLAGGLRAGELFF
TRBV28	many	TRBD2	TRBJ2-7	TGTGCCAGCAGTTTAGCTAGCGGGAGATTCTACGAGCAGTACTTC	CASSLASGRFYEQYF
TRBV28	many	TRBD2	TRBJ2-7	TGTGCCAGCAGTTCCCTAACTAGCGGGATTAACGAGCAGTACTTC	CASSSLTSGINEQYF
TRBV29-1	NA	TRBD2	TRBJ2-2	TGCAACGGGGGGGGACACACCGGGGAGCTGTTTTTT	CNGGGHTGELFF
TRBV7-2	many	NA	TRBJ1-5	TGTGCCAGCAGCTTAGGTCCAGCGAGGCCCCAGCATTTT	CASSLGPARPQHF
TRBV7-9	NA	NA	TRBJ1-2	TGTGCCAGCAGCTTAATAGGAGAGATTTTCAACTATGGCTACACCTTC	CASSLIGEIFNYGYTF
TRBV6-2/TRBV6-3	NA	NA	TRBJ2-2	TGTGCCAGCAGTTCCCCCGGACCCCTTAGACCCGGGGAGCTGTTTTTT	CASSSPGPLRPGELFF
TRBV7-2	many	TRBD2	TRBJ2-1	TGTGCCAGCAGCAACCGACTAGCCCGAGAGCCCAATGAGCAGTTCTTC	CASSNRLAREPNEQFF
TRBV29-1	NA	NA	TRBJ2-5	TGCAGCGTGGAACCAGGGAGAGAGACCCAGTACTTC	CSVEPGRETQYF
TRBV9	few	NA	TRBJ2-1	TGTGCCAGCAGCGTAGATGGCTACGGTGAGCAGTTCTTC	CASSVDGYGEQFF
TRBV5-5	many	NA	TRBJ2-5	NA	CASSPVGPGAPHF
TRBV7-2	many	NA	TRBJ2-3	TGTGCCAGCAGCTTAGGGCGTGGGGCAGATACGCAGTATTTT	CASSLGRGADTQYF
TRBV5-1	once	TRBD2	TRBJ2-7	TGCGCCAGCAGCCCCAGACTAGCGGGAGCAACCTACGAGCAGTACTTC	CASSPRLAGATYEQYF
TRBV7-9	many	NA	TRBJ1-1	TGTGCCAGCAGCTTAGGGGAGACAAACACTGAAGCTTTCTTT	CASSLGETNTEAFF
TRBV10-3	NA	NA	TRBJ2-7	TGTGCCATCAGTGAACCGGGCCGTGTCTCCTACGAGCAGTACTTC	CAISEPGRVSYEQYF
TRBV23-1	many	NA	TRBJ1-5	TGCGCCAGCAGTCACCATTCCCGGGACACGTTAAGCAATCAGCCCCAGCATTTT	CASSHHSRDTLSNQPQHF
TRBV10-3	few	NA	TRBJ2-1	TGTGCCATCAGTGCGGCTTTCAGCTACAATGAGCAGTTCTTC	CAISAAFSYNEQFF
TRBV11-2	NA	NA	TRBJ2-7	TGTGCCAGCAGCTCCCGGTGGACCTCCTACGAGCAGTACTTC	CASSSRWTSYEQYF
TRBV11-2	few	NA	TRBJ2-3	TGTGCCAGCAGCGCCGGGGAATACACAGATACGCAGTATTTT	CASSAGEYTDTQYF
TRBV20-1	NA	TRBD1	TRBJ1-1	TGCAGTGCTAGAAAGGGACAGGGGGCTTCTGGCACTGAAGCTTTCTTT	CSARKGQGASGTEAFF
TRBV7-6	NA	TRBD1	TRBJ2-7	TGTGCCAGCAGCCCAATGGACAGGGGCTACGAGCAGTACTTC	CASSPMDRGYEQYF
TRBV5-1	many	TRBD1	TRBJ2-4	TGCGCCAGCAGGCCCGGGACAGGGCTAGCCAAAAACATTCAGTACTTC	CASRPGTGLAKNIQYF
TRBV20-1	few	TRBD2	TRBJ2-3	TGCAGTGCTAGATCCGGGGGGGAGCGCACAGATACGCAGTATTTT	CSARSGGERTDTQYF
TRBV28	many	NA	TRBJ2-7	TGTGCCAGCAGACCATTAGGACAGACCTACGAGCAGTACTTC	CASRPLGQTYEQYF